These T cell receptor beta chains were read from a single sample in a study of control samples from healthy donors and cancer patients. Libraries were prepared by immunoSEQ multiplex PCR; TCRdb keeps only in-frame clonotypes and omits some of them. The sample consists of 40,000 to 50,000 clones, roughly 93% of them appearing once. Sequencing was done on a sample of PBMCs. The receptor set was obtained from a woman between 50 and 59 years old with head and neck cancer. Each CDR3 is given with its conserved first and last residue.

V	J	CDR3
TRBV2	TRBJ2-7	CASSDEGYGQYF
TRBV7-9	TRBJ2-2	CASSLSTGRELFF
TRBV30	TRBJ2-2	CAWSVFDTGELFF
TRBV2	TRBJ2-4	CASSDPLAGGPDIQYF
TRBV6-6	TRBJ2-3	CASSPDSFSDTQYF
TRBV18	TRBJ1-5	CASSPDNNQPQHF
TRBV7-2	TRBJ1-1	CASGAAEAFF
TRBV7-2	TRBJ1-1	CASSLGGGNTEAFF
TRBV5-1	TRBJ1-3	CASSADRALSGNTIYF
TRBV4-3	TRBJ2-5	CASSQDAQTQTQYF
TRBV11-2	TRBJ2-1	CASSAIRTGGHNEQFF
TRBV11-3	TRBJ2-2	CASSAGTSGRIGELFF
TRBV21-1	TRBJ2-4	CASSKKGLKNIQYF